This TCR beta chain was obtained from a study of Graves' ophthalmopathy and Graves' hyperthyroidism. This clonotype was detected many times. The antigen is undetermined. Findings and caveats of the study: A majority of expanded thyroid clonotypes exceeding 0.001 frequency were likewise present in blood.

Ages of hyperthyroidism patients ran from 18 to 65, and their diagnoses were new, under 2 months' duration. Pregnancy or lactation, uncontrolled infections and other autoimmune diseases were grounds for excluding patients. Clinical symptoms, serum thyroxine, TRAb, thyroid ultrasound and orbital computed tomography formed the basis of diagnosis. Amplification targeted the TCR beta CDR3 regions, with RNA transcripts as the source material. In the first round, RT-PCR was carried out with HTBI primers, and a multiplex PCR formed the second round. TCRdb reprocessed the multiplex PCR reads with MiXCR, giving one entry per CDR3 protein. Among roughly 610,000 distinct CDR3 sequences listed, around a fifth were seen once. Germline CDR1 reads MNHEY; CDR2 reads SVGAGI. The ends were cut back, 2 bases at V and 5 bases at J, with 12 bases in the middle. The CDR3 runs 14 residues.

Sequences were obtained from peripheral blood. This TCR came from a young woman with stable Graves' hyperthyroidism. Some clones in this sample may be carry-over from other donors' samples. The V and J genes are TRBV6-5 and TRBJ1-2, with D possibly matching TRBD1 (5 bases). In DNA form, the CDR3 reads TGTGCCAGCAGTTACGGGCGGGACGCTTATGGCTACACCTTC. Residues: CASSYGRDAYGYTF.